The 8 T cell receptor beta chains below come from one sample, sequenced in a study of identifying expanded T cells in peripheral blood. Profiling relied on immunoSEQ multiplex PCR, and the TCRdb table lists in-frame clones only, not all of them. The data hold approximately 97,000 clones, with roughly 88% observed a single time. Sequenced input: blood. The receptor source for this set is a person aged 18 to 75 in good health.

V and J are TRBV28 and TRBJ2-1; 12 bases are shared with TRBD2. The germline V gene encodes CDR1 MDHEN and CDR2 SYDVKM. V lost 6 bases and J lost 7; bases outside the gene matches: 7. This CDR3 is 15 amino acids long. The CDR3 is CASSQTSGSSNEQFF. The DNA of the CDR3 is TGTGCCAGCAGCCAGACTAGCGGGAGCTCTAATGAGCAGTTCTTC.

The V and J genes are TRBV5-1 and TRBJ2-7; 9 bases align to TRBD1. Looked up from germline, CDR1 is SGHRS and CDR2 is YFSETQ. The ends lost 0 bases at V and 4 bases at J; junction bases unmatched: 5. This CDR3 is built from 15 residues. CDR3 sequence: CASSLDGQGLYEQYF. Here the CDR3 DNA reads TGCGCCAGCAGCTTGGATGGACAGGGGTTGTACGAGCAGTACTTC.

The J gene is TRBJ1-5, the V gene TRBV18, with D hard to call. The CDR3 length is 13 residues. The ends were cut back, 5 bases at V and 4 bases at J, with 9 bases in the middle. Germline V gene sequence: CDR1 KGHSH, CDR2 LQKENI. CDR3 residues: CASSVAGNQPQHF. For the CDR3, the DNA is TGTGCCAGCTCAGTTGCCGGGAATCAGCCCCAGCATTTT.

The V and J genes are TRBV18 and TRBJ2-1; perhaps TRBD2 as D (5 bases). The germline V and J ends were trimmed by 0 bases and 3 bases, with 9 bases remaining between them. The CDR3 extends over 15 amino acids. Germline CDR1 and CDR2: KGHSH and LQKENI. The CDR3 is CASSPPWGVYNEQFF. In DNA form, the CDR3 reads TGTGCCAGCTCACCACCCTGGGGAGTCTACAATGAGCAGTTCTTC.

The DNA for the CDR3 is TGCGCCAGCAGTGAGGACAGGGGGCGAGAGCAGTACTTC. The encoded protein is CASSEDRGREQYF. This chain connects TRBV10-1 to TRBJ2-7; 10 bases match TRBD1. The germline CDR1 and CDR2 sequences are WNHNN and SYGVQD (reference sequence). The CDR3 is 13 residues long. V gave up 2 bases and J gave up 7 bases; unmatched junction bases: 2.

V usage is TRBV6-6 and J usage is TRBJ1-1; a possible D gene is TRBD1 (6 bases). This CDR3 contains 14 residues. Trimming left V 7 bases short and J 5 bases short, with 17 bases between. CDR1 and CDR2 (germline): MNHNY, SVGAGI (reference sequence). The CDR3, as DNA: TGTGCCAGCACCCCCTCGGGGGGGGCAACTGAAGCTTTCTTT. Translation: CASTPSGGATEAFF.

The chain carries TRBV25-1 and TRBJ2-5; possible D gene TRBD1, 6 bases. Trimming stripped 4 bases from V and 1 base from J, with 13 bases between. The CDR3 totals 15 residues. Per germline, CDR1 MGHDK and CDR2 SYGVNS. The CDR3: CASSVLGATQETQYF. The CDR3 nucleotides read TGTGCCAGCAGTGTACTGGGGGCGACCCAAGAGACCCAGTACTTC.

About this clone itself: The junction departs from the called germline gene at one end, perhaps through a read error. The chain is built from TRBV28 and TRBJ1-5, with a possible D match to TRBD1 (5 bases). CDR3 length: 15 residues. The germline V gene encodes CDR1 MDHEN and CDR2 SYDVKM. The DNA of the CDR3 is TGTGCCGGCAGTTCTCAAGGGACTGTTTGGCAGCCCCAGCATTTT. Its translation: CAGSSQGTVWQPQHF. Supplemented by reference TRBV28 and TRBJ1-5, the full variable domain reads DVKVTQSSRYLVKRTGEKVFLECVQDMDHENMFWYRQDPGLGLRLIYFSYDVKMKEKGDIPEGYSVSREKKERFSLILESASTNQTSMYLCAGSSQGTVWQPQHFGDGTRLSIL.